This T cell receptor beta chain was identified during a study of blood T cell repertoires in COVID-19. Method: immunoSEQ multiplex PCR; TCRdb's copy keeps in-frame clones and lacks some. Altogether about 50,000 clones are present, 80% to 90% being singletons, with the ten largest covering approximately 45%. Seattle participants joined during active infection and were tracked over time. Germline CDR1 is DFQATT and CDR2 is SNEGSKA (reference sequence). The J segment lost 4 bases and the V segment lost 3 bases, leaving 5 bases of the junction unmatched. CDR3 length: 14 residues. Input material: peripheral blood. The rearrangement uses TRBV20-1 and TRBJ2-2; 7 bases fit TRBD1. The clonotype originates from a woman in her fifties or sixties with COVID-19, enrolled during active disease. The CDR3 region has the DNA TGCAGTGCTAGTGGGCCAGGGGGCACCGGGGAGCTGTTTTTT. It translates to CSASGPGGTGELFF.